The 7 T cell receptor beta chains listed next were all sequenced from one sample in a study. TCRdb processed the 5' RACE reads anew with MiXCR; each CDR3 protein has one entry. Among around 34,000 distinct CDR3 sequences listed, 25% to 30% were seen once. The sorted Tregs were CD4+CD25+CD127-/low cells. Sequencing input: tumor-infiltrating Tregs sorted from the breast tumor. The source of these receptors is a female donor with breast cancer.

Turning to this clonotype: No conserved phenylalanine or tryptophan ends this CDR3, so it is likely a read error. J is TRBJ1-2 and V is TRBV12-3 or TRBV12-4, with a possible D match to TRBD1 (5 bases). V shed 4 bases and J shed 3 bases, with 9 bases lying between them. The CDR3 is made up of 13 amino acids. The CDR3 sequence is CASSCRVDYGYTL. DNA of the CDR3: TGTGCCAGCAGTTGCAGGGTCGACTATGGCTACACCCTC.

This clonotype counts as medium-sized. The chain couples TRBV7-9 to TRBJ1-2; 8 bases map to TRBD1. The length of the CDR3 is 15 residues. The germline V gene encodes CDR1 SEHNR and CDR2 FQNEAQ (reference sequence). The ends lost 4 bases at V and 4 bases at J; junction bases unmatched: 8. In nucleotides, the CDR3 is TGTGCCAGCAGCTCCGGGACAGGAGGAACCTATGGCTACACCTTC. Its protein is CASSSGTGGTYGYTF.

This clonotype ranks as medium-sized. V usage is TRBV2 and J usage is TRBJ1-5; unclear D gene. Per the germline V gene, CDR1 is SNHLY and CDR2 is FYNNEI. The V end lost 6 bases, the J end lost 2 bases, and 11 bases lay between the germline ends. The CDR3 has 14 amino acids. The CDR3 region is CASSATPRNQPQHF. The DNA for the CDR3 is TGTGCCAGCAGCGCAACACCTCGCAATCAGCCCCAGCATTTT.

Concerning this clonotype: A clone one base away is much larger, so this may be a read error. The CDR3 end shows no conserved phenylalanine or tryptophan, and so a read error is likely. The rearrangement links TRBV20-1 to TRBJ1-1; possibly TRBD1 for D (5 bases). This CDR3 has 16 residues. In germline, CDR1 is DFQATT, CDR2 SNEGSKA (reference sequence). V was pared by 5 bases and J by 4 bases, with 23 bases between. CDR3 DNA: TGCAGTGCTCCTCCCGCAGGGAGAGATGGTGGCACTGAAGCTTTCTCT. Translated: CSAPPAGRDGGTEAFS.

This clonotype was counted a few times. The chain combines TRBV28 with TRBJ1-1, with unresolved D. V was trimmed by 8 bases and J by 4 bases, leaving 11 bases between them. The CDR3 has 12 residues. CDR1 and CDR2 (germline): MDHEN, SYDVKM. CDR3 protein: CASGNLVTEAFF. CDR3 in DNA: TGTGCCAGCGGAAACCTCGTCACTGAAGCTTTCTTT.

This clonotype was seen a handful of times. The CDR3 end shows no conserved phenylalanine or tryptophan, and so a read error is likely. The chain uses TRBV6-1 and TRBJ1-1; D not resolved. The germline V gene encodes CDR1 MNHNS and CDR2 SASEGT. This CDR3 is 15 amino acids long. Trimming took 0 bases from V and 0 from J, leaving 8 bases between them. The CDR3 sequence is CASSEAVPLNTEAFL. The CDR3 DNA reads as TGTGCCAGCAGTGAAGCGGTGCCTCTGAACACTGAAGCTTTCCTT.

This clonotype was detected many times. The rearrangement links TRBV12-3 or TRBV12-4 to TRBJ1-2; D is undetermined. V lost 2 bases and J 4 bases, leaving 8 bases between the germline ends. The CDR3 runs to 13 residues. The CDR3 nucleotides read TGTGCCAGCAGTTTACGGGGAGTCTATGGCTACACCTTC. Protein sequence: CASSLRGVYGYTF.